The 6 T cell receptor beta chains given below trace back to one sample, sequenced in a study of cytomegalovirus exposure and HLA in healthy donors. In the PCR, 60 Vbeta and 13 Jbeta primers were used. Generated by immunoSEQ multiplex PCR, the TCRdb table keeps only in-frame clones and is missing some. The sample consists of 100,000 or so clones, approximately 72% of them appearing once. Sequencing input: PBMCs. The receptors derive from a man aged 25 to 40 in good health and CMV-seropositive.

This clone was observed a few times. V usage is TRBV4-1 and J usage is TRBJ2-1, with TRBD2 matching over 13 bases. Per the germline V gene, CDR1 is MGHRA and CDR2 is YSYEKL. The CDR3 consists of 16 residues. The V gene end was trimmed by 3 bases and the J gene end by 4 bases; junction bases not matched to a gene: 3. The DNA of the CDR3 is TGCGCCAGCAGCCATGAACTAGCGGGGGGGTACAATGAGCAGTTCTTC. Protein product: CASSHELAGGYNEQFF.

This clone was counted a few times. The chain has TRBV7-9 and TRBJ2-7; 12 bases are a match to TRBD1. The CDR3 is made up of 15 amino acids. J gave up 5 bases and V 0 bases, and 2 bases lay outside the gene matches. Per the germline V gene, CDR1 is SEHNR and CDR2 is FQNEAQ (reference sequence). CDR3 amino acids: CASSLAGTGGHEQYF. In DNA, the CDR3 is TGTGCCAGCAGCTTAGCCGGGACAGGGGGCCACGAGCAGTACTTC.

The chain combines TRBV6-4 with TRBJ2-7, with TRBD1 identical over 9 bases. V was pared by 5 bases and J by 9 bases, with 8 bases of the junction left unmatched. CDR1 and CDR2 (germline): MRHNA, SNTAGT. This CDR3 contains 13 residues. CDR3 sequence reads: CASSQGQGASQYF. CDR3 coding DNA: TGTGCCAGCAGTCAGGGACAGGGTGCCTCGCAGTACTTC.

The sample holds a few counts of this clone. The rearrangement joins TRBV4-1 to TRBJ2-1; TRBD2 aligns across 12 bases. Germline assignment: CDR1 MGHRA and CDR2 YSYEKL. Trimming at V came to 1 base and at J to 10 bases, leaving 5 bases not matched to a gene. The CDR3 runs to 15 residues. CDR3 in DNA: TGCGCCAGCAGCCAAGTACTAGCGGGGGGAGGGGAGCAGTTCTTC. This codes for CASSQVLAGGGEQFF.

Written as DNA, the CDR3 is TGCGCCAGCAGCCAAGATCGCGGAGGGAGGGGGACCTACGAGCAGTACTTC. Its translation: CASSQDRGGRGTYEQYF. J is TRBJ2-7 and V is TRBV4-3; weak D call: TRBD2 (7 bases). The CDR3 has 17 amino acids. V was trimmed by 0 bases and J by 2 bases, leaving 17 bases between them. The germline gives CDR1 LGHNA, CDR2 YSLEER.

This clone turned up a few times. This chain joins TRBV4-1 and TRBJ1-1; a weak D match, TRBD1 (6 bases). The V gene's germline CDR1 is MGHRA and CDR2 YSYEKL. Trimming took off 0 bases at V and 7 bases at J, with 15 bases between the two ends. CDR3 size: 15 residues. CDR3 DNA sequence: TGCGCCAGCAGCCAAGATTCGCGGGGGGCCCTTGAAGCTTTCTTT. Protein: CASSQDSRGALEAFF.